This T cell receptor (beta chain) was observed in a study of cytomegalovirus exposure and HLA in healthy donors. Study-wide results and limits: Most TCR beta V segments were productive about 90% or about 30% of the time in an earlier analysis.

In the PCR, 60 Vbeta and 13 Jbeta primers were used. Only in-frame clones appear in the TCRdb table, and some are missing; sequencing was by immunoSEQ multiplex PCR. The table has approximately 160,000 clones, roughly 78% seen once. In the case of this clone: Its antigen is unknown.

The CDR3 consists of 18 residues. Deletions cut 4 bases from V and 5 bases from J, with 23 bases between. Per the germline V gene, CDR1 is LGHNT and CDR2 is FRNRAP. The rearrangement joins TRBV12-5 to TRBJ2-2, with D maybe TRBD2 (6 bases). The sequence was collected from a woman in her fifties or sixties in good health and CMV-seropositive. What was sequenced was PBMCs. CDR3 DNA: TGTGCTAGTGGTTCGATTTGGGGGGAAGGAGGGAATACCGGGGAGCTGTTTTTT. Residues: CASGSIWGEGGNTGELFF.